This T cell receptor beta chain is from a study of OX40 agonist ivuxolimab in advanced cancers. Relative to its sample, this clone is medium-sized. TCRdb's table, derived via immunoSEQ multiplex PCR, lists solely in-frame clones and lacks some. Of some 21,000 clones detected, 84% appear once; the ten largest clones hold 26%. Material: CD4+ or CD8+ T cells sorted from blood, obtained in a trial of the OX40 agonist ivuxolimab. The sequence derives from an adult with an advanced solid tumor such as melanoma, head and neck, liver or kidney cancer.

CDR3 DNA sequence: TGTGCCTGGACCCTGACTAGTCCCAGAGAGCAGTTCTTC. This translates into CAWTLTSPREQFF. The V call is TRBV30, the J call TRBJ2-1, with a weak D call TRBD2 (6 bases). Germline V gene sequence: CDR1 GTSNPN, CDR2 SVGIG (reference sequence). This CDR3 comprises 13 residues. V was trimmed by 4 bases and J by 10 bases, leaving 17 bases between them. The whole variable domain, filled in from reference TRBV30 and TRBJ2-1, reads SQTIHQWPATLVQPVGSPLSLECTVEGTSNPNLYWYRQAAGRGLQLLFYSVGIGQISSEVPQNLSASRPQDRQFILSSKKLLLSDSGFYLCAWTLTSPREQFFGPGTRLTVL.